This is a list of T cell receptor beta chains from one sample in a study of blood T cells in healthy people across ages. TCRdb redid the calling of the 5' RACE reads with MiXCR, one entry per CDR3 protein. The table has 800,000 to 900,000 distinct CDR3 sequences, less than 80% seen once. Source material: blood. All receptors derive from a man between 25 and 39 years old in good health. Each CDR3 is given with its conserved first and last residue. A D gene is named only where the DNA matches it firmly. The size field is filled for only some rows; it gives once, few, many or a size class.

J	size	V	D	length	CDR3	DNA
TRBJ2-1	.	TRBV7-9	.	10	CATGEGTQFF	TGTGCCACAGGGGAGGGGACCCAGTTCTTC
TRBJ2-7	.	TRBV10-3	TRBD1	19	CAISESALGRDRVYNEQYF	TGTGCCATCAGTGAGTCAGCGTTGGGTAGGGACAGGGTGTACAACGAGCAGTACTTC
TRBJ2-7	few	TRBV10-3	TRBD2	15	CAINKAGGANDEQYF	TGTGCCATAAACAAAGCGGGGGGCGCAAACGACGAGCAGTACTTC
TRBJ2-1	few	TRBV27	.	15	CASRNRGGSYNEQFF	TGTGCCAGCAGAAACAGGGGAGGCTCCTACAATGAGCAGTTCTTC
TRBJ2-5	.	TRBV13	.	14	CASSLEGRVGEQYF	TGTGCCAGCAGCTTAGAAGGCAGGGTGGGTGAGCAGTACTTC
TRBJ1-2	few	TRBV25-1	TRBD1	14	CASSEGGTVYGYTF	TGTGCCAGCAGTGAAGGGGGGACAGTGTATGGCTACACCTTC
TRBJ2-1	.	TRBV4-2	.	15	CASSQEQGSYNEQFF	TGTGCCAGCAGCCAGGAACAGGGATCCTACAATGAGCAGTTCTTC
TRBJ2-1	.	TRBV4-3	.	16	CASSRTGAVSYNEQFF	TGCGCCAGCAGCCGAACCGGGGCCGTCTCCTACAATGAGCAGTTCTTC
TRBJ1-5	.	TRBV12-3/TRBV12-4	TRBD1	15	CASPKQGYSNQPQHF	TGTGCCAGCCCTAAACAGGGGTATAGCAATCAGCCCCAGCATTTT
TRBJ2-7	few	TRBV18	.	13	CASSPVRGYEQYF	TGTGCCAGCTCACCGGTGAGGGGATACGAGCAGTACTTC
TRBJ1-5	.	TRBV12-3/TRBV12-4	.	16	CASSFGVGGAYQPQHF	TGTGCCAGCAGTTTTGGAGTGGGGGGGGCCTATCAGCCCCAGCATTTT
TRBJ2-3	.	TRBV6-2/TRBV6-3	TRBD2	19	CASSYSPLRDYEPTDTQYF	TGTGCCAGCAGTTACTCTCCCCTCCGGGACTACGAGCCGACAGATACGCAGTATTTT
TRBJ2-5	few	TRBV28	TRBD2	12	CASSLSGGTQYF	TGTGCCAGCAGTTTATCGGGGGGGACCCAGTACTTC
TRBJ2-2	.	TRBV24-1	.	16	CATSDIRQGIAGELFF	TGTGCCACCAGTGATATCAGGCAGGGAATAGCCGGGGAGCTGTTTTTT
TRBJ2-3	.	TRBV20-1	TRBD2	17	CSAREGYSGGYPDTQYF	TGCAGTGCTAGAGAGGGGTATAGCGGGGGTTACCCAGATACGCAGTATTTT
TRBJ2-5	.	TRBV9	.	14	CASSGHGAGETQYF	TGTGCCAGCAGCGGCCACGGGGCGGGGGAGACCCAGTACTTC
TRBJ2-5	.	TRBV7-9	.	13	CASKRGQVETQYF	TGTGCCAGCAAGAGAGGGCAGGTAGAGACCCAGTACTTC
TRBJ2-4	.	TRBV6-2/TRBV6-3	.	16	CASSYFGGEAKNIQYF	TGTGCCAGCAGTTACTTCGGGGGCGAAGCCAAAAACATTCAGTACTTC
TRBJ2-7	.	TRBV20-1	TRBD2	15	CSAMTSGGARYEQYF	TGCAGTGCTATGACTAGCGGGGGAGCCCGCTACGAGCAGTACTTC
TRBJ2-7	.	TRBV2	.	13	CASTTDSTYEQYF	TGTGCCAGCACTACCGACAGTACCTACGAGCAGTACTTC
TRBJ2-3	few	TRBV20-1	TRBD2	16	CSATRPSGGHTDTQYF	TGCAGTGCTACCCGTCCTAGCGGGGGGCACACAGATACGCAGTATTTT
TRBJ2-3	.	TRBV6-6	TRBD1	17	CASSYGYGTGGTDTQYF	TGTGCCAGCAGTTACGGCTATGGAACAGGGGGCACAGATACGCAGTATTTT
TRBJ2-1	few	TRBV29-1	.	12	CSLGVGGNEQFF	TGCAGTTTGGGGGTAGGAGGTAATGAGCAGTTCTTC
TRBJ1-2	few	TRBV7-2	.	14	CATGQNGGSYGYTF	TGTGCCACCGGACAGAACGGGGGGTCCTATGGCTACACCTTC
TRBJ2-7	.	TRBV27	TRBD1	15	CASSSQDRGLYEQYF	TGTGCCAGCAGTTCCCAGGACAGGGGGCTGTACGAGCAGTACTTC
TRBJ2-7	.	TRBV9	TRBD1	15	CASSKTGGGIYEQYF	TGTGCCAGCAGCAAAACAGGGGGTGGAATCTACGAGCAGTACTTC
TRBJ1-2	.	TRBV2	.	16	CASTEAGRALSYGYTF	TGTGCCAGCACGGAAGCAGGGAGGGCTCTTAGCTATGGCTACACCTTC
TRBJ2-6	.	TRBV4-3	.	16	CASSQVRGAGANVLTF	TGCGCCAGCAGCCAAGTAAGAGGCGCTGGGGCCAACGTCCTGACTTTC
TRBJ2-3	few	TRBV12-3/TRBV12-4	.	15	CASSLGSSPGDTQYF	TGTGCCAGCAGTTTAGGGAGTTCTCCCGGAGATACGCAGTATTTT
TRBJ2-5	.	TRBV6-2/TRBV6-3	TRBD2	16	CASSYSSGGPQETQYF	TGTGCCAGCAGTTACTCTAGCGGGGGGCCACAAGAGACCCAGTACTTC
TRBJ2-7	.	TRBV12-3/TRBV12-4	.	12	CASRFQHYEQYF	TGTGCCAGCAGGTTTCAGCACTACGAGCAGTACTTC
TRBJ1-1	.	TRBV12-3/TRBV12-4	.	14	CASRPRELNTEAFF	TGTGCCAGCAGGCCCAGGGAATTGAACACTGAAGCTTTCTTT
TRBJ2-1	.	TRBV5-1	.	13	CASSVVSGGEQFF	TGCGCCAGCAGCGTGGTTTCTGGGGGAGAGCAGTTCTTC